Each of the 15 T cell receptor beta chains below was sequenced from the same sample in a study of blood T cell repertoires in COVID-19. TCRdb's table, derived via immunoSEQ multiplex PCR, lists solely in-frame clones and lacks some. The sample carries 150,000 or so clones, around 83% recorded once. Sample: PBMCs or T cells enriched from blood (not recorded which). Receptors originate from a woman in her forties or fifties who had been exposed to COVID-19.

This clone has a single count. The chain's CDR3 is CSVPISGTGGPVDTEAFF. CDR3 DNA: TGCAGCGTACCAATCTCCGGGACAGGGGGCCCAGTGGACACTGAAGCTTTCTTT. The chain couples TRBV29-1 to TRBJ1-1; 12 positions agree with TRBD1. Trimming took 6 bases from V and 3 from J; bases not matched to a gene: 17. The CDR3 has 18 residues. In germline, CDR1 is SQVTM, CDR2 ANQGSEA.

This chain connects TRBV15 to TRBJ2-5, with a possible D match to TRBD1 (6 bases). The CDR3 runs 14 residues. Germline lookup yields CDR1 LNHNV and CDR2 YYDKDF (reference sequence). Trimming cost V 5 bases and J 0 bases, with 10 bases left between them. The CDR3 nucleotides read TGTGCCACCAGCTCTGACAGGCACCAAGAGACCCAGTACTTC. This codes for CATSSDRHQETQYF.

CDR3 protein: CASSKERGAGEQYF. Here the CDR3 DNA reads TGTGCCAGCAGTAAGGAGCGGGGGGCTGGCGAGCAGTACTTC. The chain couples TRBV2 to TRBJ2-7; 9 bases fit TRBD2. V shed 5 bases and J 6 bases; nucleotides not matched to a gene: 8. Looked up from germline, CDR1 is SNHLY and CDR2 is FYNNEI. The CDR3 is made up of 14 amino acids.

This chain uses TRBV24-1 with TRBJ2-2; 7 nucleotides line up with TRBD2. Germline loops: CDR1 KGHDR, CDR2 SFDVKD. Trimming cost V 5 bases and J 5 bases; bases outside gene matches: 7. The CDR3 has 15 amino acids. The CDR3: CATSAMGGETGELFF. As DNA, the CDR3 is TGTGCCACCAGTGCCATGGGGGGGGAGACCGGGGAGCTGTTTTTT.

This clone was seen a handful of times. The V gene is TRBV27, the J gene TRBJ2-1; 7 positions agree with TRBD1. In germline, CDR1 is MNHEY, CDR2 SMNVEV (reference sequence). This CDR3 has 15 amino acids. The V gene end was trimmed by 2 bases and the J gene end by 10 bases; junction bases not matched to a gene: 11. CDR3 protein: CASSLRGPFLREQFF. In DNA form, the CDR3 reads TGTGCCAGCAGTTTAAGGGGGCCCTTCCTCAGAGAGCAGTTCTTC.

This chain joins TRBV19 and TRBJ1-5; perhaps TRBD1 as D (6 bases). The CDR3 length is 13 residues. The germline V gene encodes CDR1 LNHDA and CDR2 SQIVND (reference sequence). Trimming took off 7 bases at V and 2 bases at J, with 9 bases between the two ends. The CDR3 DNA reads as TGTGCCAGTACAGGGGTAGGCAATCAGCCCCAGCATTTT. It codes for CASTGVGNQPQHF.

The CDR3 DNA is TGTGCCTGGAGCGGGGGGCTCCAAGAGACCCAGTACTTC. Its translation is CAWSGGLQETQYF. V is TRBV30 and J is TRBJ2-5; tentative D call: TRBD2 (7 bases). The V end was cut by 3 bases, the J end by 1 base, with 9 bases between. This CDR3 is built from 13 residues. The germline V gene has CDR1 GTSNPN and CDR2 SVGIG (reference sequence).

The rearrangement links TRBV7-8 to TRBJ1-4, with TRBD1 matching 9 bases. The CDR3 consists of 15 residues. CDR1 is SGHVS and CDR2 is FQNEAQ in the germline V gene. V was pared by 5 bases and J by 4 bases, with 5 bases of the junction left unmatched. The DNA for the CDR3 is TGTGCCAGCAGCCCCGGGACAGGGCGTAATGAAAAACTGTTTTTT. This gives the protein CASSPGTGRNEKLFF. The variable domain in full, with the rest retrieved from reference TRBV7-8 and TRBJ1-4, is GAGVSQSPRYKVAKRGQDVALRCDPISGHVSLFWYQQALGQGPEFLTYFQNEAQLDKSGLPSDRFFAERPEGSVSTLKIQRTQQEDSAVYLCASSPGTGRNEKLFFGSGTQLSVL.

Points on this clone: Compared with germline, one end of the junction differs, possibly owing to a read error. The CDR3 coding sequence is TGTGCTAGCAGCTTAGAACCCGGGAGCACAGATACGCAGTATTTT. It is translated as CASSLEPGSTDTQYF. This chain joins TRBV7-7 and TRBJ2-3; D uncertain. The CDR3 covers 15 residues. Germline values: CDR1 SSHAT, CDR2 FNYEAQ (reference sequence).

The chain joins TRBV27 to TRBJ2-6; 9 bases are shared with TRBD1. This CDR3 comprises 17 residues. Germline loops: CDR1 MNHEY, CDR2 SMNVEV (reference sequence). V shed 3 bases, J shed 2 bases, and the junction held 5 bases outside the gene matches. The CDR3 DNA is TGTGCCAGCAGTTTTCTCGGGACAGGGACTGGGGCCAACGTCCTGACTTTC. Protein: CASSFLGTGTGANVLTF.

This chain connects TRBV27 to TRBJ2-2; 12 bases agree with TRBD2. Germline V gives CDR1 MNHEY, CDR2 SMNVEV (reference sequence). The CDR3 runs 16 residues. After removal of 5 bases from V and 6 bases from J, the junction contained 7 bases not matched to a gene. The CDR3 reads CASSLRLAGAPGELFF. The CDR3 nucleotides are TGTGCCAGCAGTCTAAGACTAGCGGGGGCGCCCGGGGAGCTGTTTTTT.

The J gene is TRBJ1-3, the V gene TRBV19, with D uncertain. Trimming shortened V by 3 bases and J by 0 bases, and 12 bases separated the two germline ends. The CDR3 spans 16 residues. The germline V gene has CDR1 LNHDA and CDR2 SQIVND (reference sequence). CDR3: CASSIAGASSGNTIYF. The DNA of the CDR3 is TGTGCCAGTAGTATCGCCGGAGCGAGCTCTGGAAACACCATATATTTT.

This clone appeared a single time. V gene TRBV18 combines with J gene TRBJ1-2; perhaps TRBD1 as D (5 bases). Germline V gene sequence: CDR1 KGHSH, CDR2 LQKENI. This CDR3 has 13 residues. The CDR3 reads CASGREELYGYTF. The CDR3 DNA reads TGTGCGTCGGGCAGGGAAGAACTCTATGGCTACACCTTC.

This clone is a singleton in its sample. This chain joins TRBV7-3 and TRBJ2-3; 9 nucleotides align to TRBD2. The trim removed 2 bases at V and 2 bases at J, leaving 2 bases unmatched. Germline-derived CDR1 and CDR2 are SGHTA and FQGTGA. This CDR3 is built from 15 residues. DNA for the CDR3: TGTGCCAGCAGCTTAGCGGGGGGGCACACAGATACGCAGTATTTT. This encodes CASSLAGGHTDTQYF.

The chain carries TRBV7-7 and TRBJ1-1; D call uncertain. Trimming shortened V by 2 bases and J by 2 bases, and 12 bases separated the two germline ends. Germline V gene lookup returns CDR1 SSHAT and CDR2 FNYEAQ (reference sequence). The CDR3 covers 15 residues. Here the CDR3 reads CASSLITADNTEAFF. CDR3 nucleotide sequence: TGTGCCAGCAGCTTAATCACAGCCGACAACACTGAAGCTTTCTTT. Filled out from reference TRBV7-7 and TRBJ1-1, the complete variable domain reads GAGVSQSPRYKVTKRGQDVTLRCDPISSHATLYWYQQALGQGPEFLTYFNYEAQPDKSGLPSDRFSAERPEGSISTLTIQRTEQRDSAMYRCASSLITADNTEAFFGQGTRLTVV.